The 27 T cell receptor beta chains below all came from one sample that was sequenced in a study of regulatory and conventional T cells in RAG deficiency (dated by TCRdb to 2017 to 2019). Libraries were constructed by the immunoSEQ multiplex PCR assay. Not all clones reach the TCRdb copy of this immuneACCESS table, which keeps in-frame sequences only. Checked studies attribute under half of the gap to unresolved V genes and leave the rest unexplained. Here the sample has fewer than 35,000 clones; 80% to 90% occur a single time. The ten most abundant clones make up 4.5% to 5.5% of the sample. A further study also used this sample, focusing on regulatory T cells. From the second report: The multiplex PCR used 52 forward TRBV primers and 13 reverse TRBJ primers, with assay-based and computational corrections for amplification bias.

What was sequenced was CD8+ T cells sorted from blood. These receptors came from a human donor in good health.

The chain links TRBV7-2 to TRBJ2-7; 7 bases align to TRBD2. V gave up 8 bases and J gave up 2 bases; unmatched junction bases: 9. The CDR3 length is 14 residues. In germline, CDR1 is SGHTA, CDR2 FQGNSA. CDR3 nucleotides: TGTGCCAGCTCCCCGGCTAGCGGAACCTACGAGCAGTACTTC. Protein product: CASSPASGTYEQYF.

The gene calls are TRBV6-5 and TRBJ2-7, with 8 bases matching TRBD2. The germline V gene has CDR1 MNHEY and CDR2 SVGAGI. The CDR3 runs 14 residues. V lost 7 bases, J lost 1 base, and 6 bases stayed unmatched. The CDR3 reads CASKASGSSYEQYF. The CDR3 DNA reads TGTGCCAGCAAAGCTAGCGGGTCATCCTACGAGCAGTACTTC.

This clone was counted between two and nine times. This chain joins TRBV19 and TRBJ1-4, with 7 bases fitting TRBD1. The CDR3 is made up of 15 amino acids. Unmatched junction bases numbered 8, after V lost 5 bases and J lost 5 bases. The germline CDR1 and CDR2 sequences are LNHDA and SQIVND (reference sequence). In DNA form, the CDR3 reads TGTGCCAGTAGTCTCCACAGGGGCCCGAATGAAAAACTGTTTTTT. Protein sequence: CASSLHRGPNEKLFF.

The chain employs TRBV7-9 and TRBJ1-6; D is uncertain. Per germline, CDR1 SEHNR and CDR2 FQNEAQ (reference sequence). The V end was cut by 3 bases, the J end by 4 bases, with 7 bases between. CDR3 length: 14 residues. The CDR3 protein is CASSFIGYNSPLHF. The CDR3 nucleotides read TGTGCCAGCAGCTTTATCGGATATAATTCACCCCTCCACTTT. Using reference TRBV7-9 and TRBJ1-6 for the parts outside the CDR3, the full variable domain is DTGVSQNPRHKITKRGQNVTFRCDPISEHNRLYWYRQTLGQGPEFLTYFQNEAQLEKSRLLSDRFSAERPKGSFSTLEIQRTEQGDSAMYLCASSFIGYNSPLHFGNGTRLTVT.

V usage is TRBV9 and J usage is TRBJ2-6; tentative D call: TRBD1 (5 bases). In germline, CDR1 is SGDLS, CDR2 YYNGEE. The CDR3 extends over 20 amino acids. V was shortened by 0 bases and J by 0 bases, with 19 bases between the two germline ends. The CDR3 region has the DNA TGTGCCAGCAGCGTAGACCGTCGTCAGGGTCCGCCCTCTGGGGCCAACGTCCTGACTTTC. Protein: CASSVDRRQGPPSGANVLTF.

The chain employs TRBV11-2 and TRBJ2-7, with D hard to call. This CDR3 spans 11 amino acids. Trimming removed 4 bases from V and 7 bases from J, with 8 bases in between. From germline, CDR1 is SGHAT and CDR2 FQNNGV. The CDR3 DNA reads TGTGCCAGCAGCTCCCTAGGTGAGCAGTACTTC. This encodes CASSSLGEQYF. Filled out from reference TRBV11-2 and TRBJ2-7, the complete variable domain reads EAGVAQSPRYKIIEKRQSVAFWCNPISGHATLYWYQQILGQGPKLLIQFQNNGVVDDSQLPKDRFSAERLKGVDSTLKIQPAKLEDSAVYLCASSSLGEQYFGPGTRLTVT.

The CDR3 bases are TGTGCCAGCAGCTTGACTAGCGGACAAGAGACCCAGTACTTC. Its translation is CASSLTSGQETQYF. The rearrangement links TRBV7-6 to TRBJ2-5; TRBD2 agrees at 9 bases. Germline values: CDR1 SGHVS, CDR2 FNYEAQ. The CDR3 runs 14 residues. With 3 bases clipped from V and 2 bases from J, the junction kept 1 base outside the gene matches. The full variable domain, completed using reference TRBV7-6 and TRBJ2-5, is GAGVSQSPRYKVTKRGQDVALRCDPISGHVSLYWYRQALGQGPEFLTYFNYEAQQDKSGLPNDRFSAERPEGSISTLTIQRTEQRDSAMYRCASSLTSGQETQYFGPGTRLLVL.

This clone turned up a few times. The chain uses TRBV19 and TRBJ1-3; no definite D call. CDR1 and CDR2 from the germline V gene are LNHDA and SQIVND (reference sequence). V lost 1 base to trimming and J lost 0 bases, with 7 bases between them. This CDR3 region has 15 residues. The CDR3 nucleotides read TGTGCCAGTAGTATAGGGCAACTCTCTGGAAACACCATATATTTT. Translation: CASSIGQLSGNTIYF.

Only a few counts were recorded for this clone. The rearrangement links TRBV9 to TRBJ1-5; a weak D match, TRBD1 (6 bases). The CDR3 is 15 residues long. The germline V gene encodes CDR1 SGDLS and CDR2 YYNGEE. Trimming pared 0 bases from V and 3 bases from J, leaving 10 bases between. The CDR3 region has the DNA TGTGCCAGCAGCGTAGGGGGGGGGCCCAATCAGCCCCAGCATTTT. Encoded protein: CASSVGGGPNQPQHF.

The chain is built from TRBV7-2 and TRBJ1-5; D unresolved. Germline-derived CDR1 and CDR2 are SGHTA and FQGNSA. This CDR3 is 14 amino acids long. Between the trimmed V and J ends, which lost 2 bases and 3 bases, there was a span of 8 bases. The DNA of the CDR3 is TGTGCCAGCAGCTTAACCAATAACAATCAGCCCCAGCATTTT. Translated: CASSLTNNNQPQHF.

The V and J genes are TRBV7-9 and TRBJ2-1, with no clear D. This CDR3 region has 14 residues. Trimming left V 5 bases short and J 0 bases short, with 8 bases between. Germline V gene data show CDR1 as SEHNR and CDR2 as FQNEAQ (reference sequence). The CDR3 DNA follows: TGTGCCAGCAGCAACGACTCCTCCTACAATGAGCAGTTCTTC. Amino acids: CASSNDSSYNEQFF.

The rearrangement uses TRBV29-1 and TRBJ1-3; D not certain. The CDR3 runs 11 residues. The germline gives CDR1 SQVTM, CDR2 ANQGSEA. V was trimmed by 4 bases and J by 6 bases, leaving 7 bases between them. As DNA, the CDR3 is TGCAGCGTTGCCAAAGAAAACACCATATATTTT. This translates into CSVAKENTIYF.

The rearrangement links TRBV4-2 to TRBJ1-1; D is ambiguous. Trimming took off 0 bases at V and 6 bases at J, with 8 bases between the two ends. CDR1 and CDR2 (germline): LGHNA, YNFKEQ. The CDR3 is 13 amino acids. CDR3 loop: CASSQDLEAEAFF. The CDR3, as DNA: TGTGCCAGCAGCCAAGATCTGGAGGCTGAAGCTTTCTTT.

This clone has only one observation. The chain combines TRBV5-1 with TRBJ2-3, with TRBD2 as a possible D gene (5 bases). The CDR3 length is 16 residues. V was pared by 3 bases and J by 2 bases, with 16 bases between. CDR1 is SGHRS and CDR2 is YFSETQ in the germline V gene. The CDR3 here is CASSWPPGSNTDTQYF. DNA for the CDR3: TGCGCCAGCAGCTGGCCCCCGGGATCGAACACAGATACGCAGTATTTT.

This clone was counted a few times. The V and J genes are TRBV7-2 and TRBJ1-1; D is undetermined. V was pared by 5 bases and J by 4 bases, with 14 bases between. Germline CDR1 and CDR2: SGHTA and FQGNSA. The CDR3 extends over 14 amino acids. In nucleotides, the CDR3 is TGTGCCAGCAGCCCTGGGATGTGGGGCACTGAAGCTTTCTTT. Encoded protein: CASSPGMWGTEAFF.

The J gene is TRBJ2-7, the V gene TRBV4-1; possibly TRBD2 for D (6 bases). V dropped 2 bases and J dropped 0 bases, with 14 bases sitting between them. The germline gives CDR1 MGHRA, CDR2 YSYEKL. The CDR3 length is 16 residues. CDR3 sequence reads: CASSQSIAAASYEQYF. DNA for the CDR3: TGCGCCAGCAGCCAAAGTATAGCGGCGGCCTCCTACGAGCAGTACTTC.

The chain has TRBV10-2 and TRBJ1-2; 9 bases are a match to TRBD1. The V segment lost 0 bases and the J segment 8 bases; nucleotides outside the gene matches: 10. Germline values: CDR1 WSHSY, CDR2 SAAADI. The CDR3 is 16 residues long. The CDR3 DNA is TGCGCCAGCAGTGAGTCGCGTTCGGGACAGGGTGTCGGCTACACCTTC. As protein: CASSESRSGQGVGYTF.

On this clone: The same CDR3 can be traced to other DNA sequences in this sample. This rearrangement joins TRBV30 to TRBJ2-2; TRBD2 might be the D (5 bases). The CDR3 is 12 residues long. The V end was cut by 3 bases, the J end by 5 bases, with 7 bases between. CDR1 and CDR2 (germline): GTSNPN, SVGIG (reference sequence). The CDR3: CAWSEGTGELFF. CDR3 nucleotide sequence: TGTGCCTGGAGCGAGGGTACCGGGGAGCTGTTTTTT.

CDR3 amino acids: CASSPGTGQETQYF. The CDR3, as DNA: TGTGCCAGCAGCCCTGGTACAGGACAAGAGACCCAGTACTTC. V and J are TRBV11-1 and TRBJ2-5; the D gene is possibly TRBD1 (5 bases). In germline, CDR1 is SGHAT, CDR2 FQDESV (reference sequence). V lost 5 bases, J lost 2 bases, and 12 bases lay in between. The CDR3 is 14 amino acids.

A single count supports this clone. The CDR3 DNA reads TGTGCCATCAGTGAAAACAGGGGCGATCAGCCCCAGCATTTT. Residues: CAISENRGDQPQHF. The chain uses TRBV10-3 and TRBJ1-5; TRBD1 matches 7 bases. The CDR3 covers 14 residues. Looked up from germline, CDR1 is ENHRY and CDR2 is SYGVKD. The V segment lost 3 bases and the J segment 5 bases; nucleotides outside the gene matches: 4.

In its sample, this clone was seen once. This rearrangement joins TRBV25-1 to TRBJ2-1; D call uncertain. The V gene's germline CDR1 is MGHDK and CDR2 SYGVNS. Trimming removed 5 bases at V and 8 bases at J, with 10 bases between. CDR3 size: 12 residues. CDR3 sequence reads: CASSYNIDEQFF. As DNA, the CDR3 is TGTGCCAGCAGTTACAATATTGATGAGCAGTTCTTC.

This clone was seen only a few times. V is TRBV27 and J is TRBJ2-1; TRBD1 agrees at 7 bases. The J segment lost 6 bases and the V segment lost 5 bases, leaving 4 bases of the junction unmatched. The CDR3 is made up of 13 amino acids. Germline loops: CDR1 MNHEY, CDR2 SMNVEV (reference sequence). The CDR3 nucleotides are TGTGCCAGCAGTCCCCGGGACAGCAATGAGCAGTTCTTC. It translates to CASSPRDSNEQFF.

The chain links TRBV19 to TRBJ1-5; D gene ambiguous. V was clipped by 1 base and J by 4 bases, with 5 bases between them. Germline loops: CDR1 LNHDA, CDR2 SQIVND (reference sequence). CDR3 length: 13 residues. CDR3 DNA sequence: TGTGCCAGTAGTATAGGTGGGAATCAGCCCCAGCATTTT. Its protein is CASSIGGNQPQHF.

CDR3 sequence: CASRAGTRETQYF. The DNA of the CDR3 is TGTGCCAGCAGGGCGGGCACGAGGGAGACCCAGTACTTC. J is TRBJ2-5 and V is TRBV6-5; D perhaps matches TRBD2 (5 bases). Germline CDR1 MNHEY, CDR2 SVGAGI. The CDR3 has 13 residues. V was shortened by 6 bases and J by 5 bases, with 13 bases between the two germline ends.

The CDR3 region has the DNA TGTGCTAGTGGTTTATTAGCGGGAGGGAGATACAATGAGCAGTTCTTC. This codes for CASGLLAGGRYNEQFF. The chain carries TRBV12-5 and TRBJ2-1, with 11 bases aligning to TRBD2. Germline assignment: CDR1 LGHNT and CDR2 FRNRAP. The ends lost 3 bases at V and 4 bases at J; junction bases unmatched: 5. The CDR3 totals 16 residues. The full variable domain, in which reference TRBV12-5 and TRBJ2-1 provide the parts outside the CDR3, is DARVTQTPRHKVTEMGQEVTMRCQPILGHNTVFWYRQTMMQGLELLAYFRNRAPLDDSGMPKDRFSAEMPDATLATLKIQPSEPRDSAVYFCASGLLAGGRYNEQFFGPGTRLTVL.

The chain links TRBV29-1 to TRBJ2-5; possible D gene TRBD1, 6 bases. The CDR3 length is 16 residues. In germline, CDR1 is SQVTM, CDR2 ANQGSEA. V was cut by 0 bases and J by 2 bases, with 16 bases left in between. The DNA for the CDR3 is TGCAGCGTTGAAGATCTTGGACAGATAGGGCAAGAGACCCAGTACTTC. Translated: CSVEDLGQIGQETQYF.

The chain links TRBV6-6 to TRBJ2-7, with 9 bases fitting TRBD1. Trimming cost V 4 bases and J 4 bases; bases outside gene matches: 5. CDR3 size: 14 residues. Germline values: CDR1 MNHNY, CDR2 SVGAGI (reference sequence). CDR3 sequence reads: CASSSGTGKYEQYF. The CDR3 DNA reads TGTGCCAGCAGTTCGGGGACAGGGAAATACGAGCAGTACTTC.